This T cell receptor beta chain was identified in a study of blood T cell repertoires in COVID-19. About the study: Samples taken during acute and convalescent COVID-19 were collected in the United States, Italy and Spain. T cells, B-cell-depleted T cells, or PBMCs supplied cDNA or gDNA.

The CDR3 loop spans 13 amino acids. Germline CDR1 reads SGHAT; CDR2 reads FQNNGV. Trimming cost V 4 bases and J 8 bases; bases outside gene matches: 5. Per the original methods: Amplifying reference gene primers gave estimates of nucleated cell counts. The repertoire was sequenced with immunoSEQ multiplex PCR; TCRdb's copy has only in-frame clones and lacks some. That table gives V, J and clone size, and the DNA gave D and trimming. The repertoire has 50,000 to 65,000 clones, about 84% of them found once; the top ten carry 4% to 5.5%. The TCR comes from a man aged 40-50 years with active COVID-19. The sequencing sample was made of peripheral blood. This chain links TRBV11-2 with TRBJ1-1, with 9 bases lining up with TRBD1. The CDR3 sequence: CASSSDRGEEAFF. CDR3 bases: TGTGCCAGCAGCTCCGACAGGGGGGAAGAAGCTTTCTTT.